The rows below give T cell receptor beta chains drawn from one sample of a study of T cells in Graves' hyperthyroidism and ophthalmopathy. MiXCR, run by TCRdb on the multiplex PCR reads, gives a single entry per CDR3 protein. The profile shows fewer than 750,000 distinct CDR3 sequences, approximately 44% of them singletons. The sample taken for sequencing was peripheral blood or thyroid tissue (not recorded which). The receptors come from a woman between 18 and 29 years old with Graves' hyperthyroidism. CDR3s include the opening cysteine and the closing phenylalanine or tryptophan. A D gene is named only where the DNA matches it firmly. For some rows the clone size is stated as once, few or many, or as a class when expanded; others skip it.

cdr3_aa cdr3_nt v_call cdr3_length d_call j_call clone_size
CATSEEQGIDTQYF TGTGCCACCAGTGAGGAACAGGGGATTGATACGCAGTATTTT TRBV24-1 14 TRBD1 TRBJ2-3 .
CASRKTALNDFTEAFF TGTGCCAGCAGGAAAACAGCGTTGAACGATTTCACTGAAGCTTTCTTT TRBV27 16 . TRBJ1-1 few
CASSLASGQGGSYEQYF TGTGCCAGCAGCTTAGCGTCCGGCCAGGGAGGATCCTACGAGCAGTACTTC TRBV7-2 17 . TRBJ2-7 .
CATSKGDGYTF TGTGCCACCAGCAAGGGGGATGGCTACACCTTC TRBV15 11 . TRBJ1-2 few
CASSTMTGTSGTGEQFF TGTGCCAGCAGCACTATGACCGGGACTAGCGGGACGGGTGAGCAGTTCTTC TRBV12-3/TRBV12-4 17 TRBD2 TRBJ2-1 .
CASSLRTSFEQYF TGTGCCAGCAGTTTAAGAACTAGTTTCGAGCAGTACTTC TRBV12-3/TRBV12-4 13 . TRBJ2-7 many
CASSLDLTGYQETQYF TGTGCCAGCAGCTTGGACTTGACAGGATACCAAGAGACCCAGTACTTC TRBV5-6 16 . TRBJ2-5 many
CSVELAQHF TGCAGCGTTGAGTTGGCCCAGCATTTT TRBV29-1 9 . TRBJ1-5 .
CASSERGRRKNEQYF TGTGCCAGCAGTGAAAGGGGACGCCGGAAAAACGAGCAGTACTTC TRBV10-3 15 . TRBJ2-7 few
CASSLKGQSEQYF TGTGCCAGCAGCTTAAAGGGTCAGTCCGAGCAGTACTTC TRBV7-6 13 . TRBJ2-7 few
CATSRDGTPTNEKLFF TGTGCCACCAGCAGAGACGGGACACCAACTAATGAAAAACTGTTTTTT TRBV15 16 . TRBJ1-4 many
CSASPYNEAFF TGCAGTGCTAGCCCTTACAATGAAGCTTTCTTT TRBV20-1 11 . TRBJ1-1 .
CASSSEGAVGGYTF TGTGCCAGCAGCTCGGAAGGGGCGGTTGGTGGCTACACCTTC TRBV7-8 14 . TRBJ1-2 .
CASSPVRRDVGSYEQYF TGTGCCAGCAGCCCGGTGCGGCGGGACGTCGGGTCCTACGAGCAGTACTTC TRBV11-2 17 . TRBJ2-7 many
CATSDERYYGYTF TGTGCCACCAGTGATGAACGGTACTATGGCTACACCTTC TRBV24-1 13 . TRBJ1-2 many
CASSLSTGHYNEQFF TGTGCCAGCAGCTTAAGTACAGGGCACTACAATGAGCAGTTCTTC TRBV7-4 15 . TRBJ2-1 once
CATSDYGQETQYF TGTGCCACCAGTGATTACGGCCAAGAGACCCAGTACTTC TRBV24-1 13 . TRBJ2-5 many
CATSDLAFGGQETQYF TGTGCCACCAGTGATTTGGCGTTCGGGGGCCAAGAGACCCAGTACTTC TRBV24-1 16 . TRBJ2-5 .
CSAWSGAAAVYGYTF TGCAGTGCCTGGAGCGGCGCGGCAGCAGTCTATGGCTACACCTTC TRBV20-1 15 . TRBJ1-2 .
CASSSEGALPIQPQHF TGTGCCAGCAGCTCGGAAGGGGCGCTTCCCATTCAGCCCCAGCATTTT TRBV7-8 16 . TRBJ1-5 .
CATSRGGYSNQPQHF TGTGCCACCAGCAGAGGAGGTTATAGCAATCAGCCCCAGCATTTT TRBV15 15 . TRBJ1-5 many
CASSRGGGGNQPQHF TGTGCCAGCAGTCGAGGAGGGGGCGGCAATCAGCCCCAGCATTTT TRBV6-5 15 TRBD1 TRBJ1-5 many
CASSLGQDQAGPRGNEQFF TGTGCCAGCAGTTTGGGACAGGACCAAGCGGGTCCCAGGGGCAATGAGCAGTTCTTC TRBV2 19 TRBD1 TRBJ2-1 .
CASSREWLLDAWETQYF TGTGCCAGCAGCCGAGAATGGCTACTCGATGCCTGGGAGACCCAGTACTTC TRBV12-3/TRBV12-4 17 . TRBJ2-5 few
CAISEQGSSYNSPLHF TGTGCCATCAGTGAGCAGGGAAGCTCCTATAATTCACCCCTCCACTTT TRBV10-3 16 . TRBJ1-6 few
CASSVAGRDTQYF TGTGCCAGCAGCGTAGCGGGGCGTGATACGCAGTATTTT TRBV28 13 TRBD2 TRBJ2-3 .
CASSQAVTDTQYF TGCGCCAGCAGCCAAGCCGTCACAGATACGCAGTATTTT TRBV6-1 13 . TRBJ2-3 .
CASSPHGTSSYEQYF TGTGCCAGCAGCCCCCACGGGACTAGCTCCTACGAGCAGTACTTC TRBV4-2 15 TRBD2 TRBJ2-7 many
CASSEASTLASEQYF TGTGCCAGCAGTGAAGCCAGCACACTAGCGAGTGAGCAGTACTTC TRBV7-6 15 TRBD2 TRBJ2-7 .
CASSYRSGTSGRELFF TGTGCCAGCAGTTACAGGAGTGGGACTAGCGGCCGGGAGCTGTTTTTT TRBV6-5 16 TRBD2 TRBJ2-2 few
CASSSRGGYGTTNEKLFF TGTGCCAGCAGCTCCAGAGGGGGGTACGGGACAACTAATGAAAAACTGTTTTTT TRBV5-4 18 . TRBJ1-4 .
CASIRLGMSPEAFF TGTGCCAGCATTCGCCTAGGGATGAGCCCTGAAGCTTTCTTT TRBV2 14 . TRBJ1-1 .
CASSMDRGAFF TGTGCCAGTAGTATGGACAGGGGAGCTTTCTTT TRBV19 11 TRBD1 TRBJ1-1 .
CASTSPSSYEQYF TGTGCCAGCACATCACCAAGCTCCTACGAGCAGTACTTC TRBV7-9 13 . TRBJ2-7 .
CASSHIRRDYGYTF TGCGCCAGCAGCCACATAAGACGTGACTATGGCTACACCTTC TRBV4-1 14 . TRBJ1-2 many
CATARGTGNTIYF TGTGCCACCGCCCGGGGGACTGGAAACACCATATATTTT TRBV12-3/TRBV12-4 13 . TRBJ1-3 many
CASSQPTSGRANVLTF TGCGCCAGCAGCCAACCGACTAGCGGGCGGGCCAACGTCCTGACTTTC TRBV4-1 16 TRBD2 TRBJ2-6 many
CASSPEPRENYEQYF TGTGCCAGCAGTCCCGAGCCCCGGGAGAACTACGAGCAGTACTTC TRBV6-1 15 . TRBJ2-7 .
CASRWEDRNTGELFF TGCGCCAGCCGATGGGAGGACAGAAACACCGGGGAGCTGTTTTTT TRBV4-1 15 . TRBJ2-2 few
CASSVRDRDRETLGDGYTF TGTGCCAGCAGTGTTAGAGACCGGGACAGGGAAACCCTTGGGGATGGCTACACCTTC TRBV2 19 TRBD1 TRBJ1-2 .
CASREGRLFGYTF TGTGCCAGCAGGGAGGGACGGTTGTTTGGCTACACCTTC TRBV25-1 13 . TRBJ1-2 .
CATSRARHSQETQYF TGTGCCACCAGCAGAGCCAGGCACAGCCAAGAGACCCAGTACTTC TRBV15 15 . TRBJ2-5 .
CASSSRPYEQYF TGTGCCAGCAGCTCAAGACCCTACGAGCAGTACTTC TRBV13 12 . TRBJ2-7 many
CASSNVLQGLGKNIQYF TGTGCCAGTAGTAACGTACTTCAGGGGTTGGGCAAAAACATTCAGTACTTC TRBV19 17 . TRBJ2-4 .
CASSEDLFF TGTGCCAGCAGTGAGGACCTGTTTTTT TRBV2 9 . TRBJ2-2 few
CASARGEGDTEAFF TGTGCCAGTGCTAGGGGCGAAGGAGACACTGAAGCTTTCTTT TRBV6-2/TRBV6-3 14 . TRBJ1-1 .
CSVPGRLTSGTNTGELFF TGCAGCGTTCCGGGACGGCTGACTAGCGGGACGAACACCGGGGAGCTGTTTTTT TRBV29-1 18 TRBD2 TRBJ2-2 .
CATSYGPGQETQYF TGTGCCACCAGTTACGGGCCGGGCCAAGAGACCCAGTACTTC TRBV24-1 14 . TRBJ2-5 once
CASSLASGRFYERHF TGTGCCAGCAGCTTAGCTAGCGGGAGATTTTACGAGCGGCACTTC TRBV7-6 15 TRBD2 TRBJ2-7 .
CASSNSPGGNRYEQYF TGTGCCAGCAGCAACTCTCCGGGGGGGAACCGTTATGAGCAGTACTTC TRBV7-2 16 TRBD2 TRBJ2-7 .
CSARDPGAFSNQPQHF TGCAGTGCTAGAGATCCGGGGGCGTTTAGCAATCAGCCCCAGCATTTT TRBV20-1 16 . TRBJ1-5 many
CSVTAGGEPHQPQYF TGCAGCGTCACTGCGGGGGGAGAACCCCATCAGCCCCAGTACTTC TRBV29-1 15 TRBD2 TRBJ2-5 .
CASSSTGRGEQFF TGTGCCAGTAGTTCGACGGGAAGGGGTGAGCAGTTCTTC TRBV19 13 . TRBJ2-1 few
CASSYSGASYEQYF TGTGCCAGCAGTTACAGCGGGGCTTCCTACGAGCAGTACTTC TRBV6-6 14 TRBD2 TRBJ2-7 .